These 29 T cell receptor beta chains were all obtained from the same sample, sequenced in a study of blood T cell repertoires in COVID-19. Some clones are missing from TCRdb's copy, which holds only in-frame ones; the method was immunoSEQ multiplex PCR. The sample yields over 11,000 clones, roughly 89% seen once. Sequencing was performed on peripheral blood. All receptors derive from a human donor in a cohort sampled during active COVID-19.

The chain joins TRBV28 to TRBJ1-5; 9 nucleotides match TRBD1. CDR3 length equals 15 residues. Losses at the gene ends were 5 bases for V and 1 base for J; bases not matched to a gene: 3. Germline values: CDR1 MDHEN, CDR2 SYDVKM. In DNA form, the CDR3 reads TGTGCCAGCAGTCTTGGGACAGGGAGCAATCAGCCCCAGCATTTT. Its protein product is CASSLGTGSNQPQHF.

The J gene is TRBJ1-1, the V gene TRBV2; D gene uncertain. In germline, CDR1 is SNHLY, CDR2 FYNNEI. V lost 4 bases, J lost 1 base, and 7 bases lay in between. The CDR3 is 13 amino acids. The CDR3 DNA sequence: TGTGCCAGCAGTGCCCCCTGGAACACTGAAGCTTTCTTT. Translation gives CASSAPWNTEAFF.

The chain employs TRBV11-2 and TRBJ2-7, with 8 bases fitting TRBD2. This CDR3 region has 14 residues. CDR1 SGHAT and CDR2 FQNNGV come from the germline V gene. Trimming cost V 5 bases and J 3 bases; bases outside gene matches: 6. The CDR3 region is CASSLSGTIYEQYF. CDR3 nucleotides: TGTGCCAGCAGCCTTAGCGGGACTATCTACGAGCAGTACTTC.

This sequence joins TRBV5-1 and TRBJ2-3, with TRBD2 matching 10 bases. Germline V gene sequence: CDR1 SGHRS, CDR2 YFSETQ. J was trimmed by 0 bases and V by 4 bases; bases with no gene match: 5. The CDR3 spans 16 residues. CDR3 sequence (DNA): TGCGCCAGCAGCGGTGGACTAGCGGAGAGCACAGATACGCAGTATTTT. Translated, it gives CASSGGLAESTDTQYF. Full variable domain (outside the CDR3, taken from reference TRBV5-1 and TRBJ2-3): KAGVTQTPRYLIKTRGQQVTLSCSPISGHRSVSWYQQTPGQGLQFLFEYFSETQRNKGNFPGRFSGRQFSNSRSEMNVSTLELGDSALYLCASSGGLAESTDTQYFGPGTRLTVL.

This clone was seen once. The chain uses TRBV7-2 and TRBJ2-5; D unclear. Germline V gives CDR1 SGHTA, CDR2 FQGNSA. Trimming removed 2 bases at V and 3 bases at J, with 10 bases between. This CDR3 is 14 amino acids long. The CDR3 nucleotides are TGTGCCAGCAGCTTAATGGGCAGTAAAGAGACCCAGTACTTC. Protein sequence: CASSLMGSKETQYF.

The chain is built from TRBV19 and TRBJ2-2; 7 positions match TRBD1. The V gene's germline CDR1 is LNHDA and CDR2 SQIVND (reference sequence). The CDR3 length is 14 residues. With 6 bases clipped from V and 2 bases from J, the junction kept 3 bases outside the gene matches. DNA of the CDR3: TGTGCCAGTAGGGGACAGCTAAACACCGGGGAGCTGTTTTTT. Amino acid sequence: CASRGQLNTGELFF.

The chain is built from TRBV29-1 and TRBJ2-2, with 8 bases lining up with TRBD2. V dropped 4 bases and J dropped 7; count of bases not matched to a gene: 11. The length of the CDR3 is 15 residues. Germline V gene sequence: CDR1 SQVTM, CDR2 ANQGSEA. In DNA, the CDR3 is TGCAGCGTTGGAATGGGTAGCGGGGTGGACGGGGAGCTGTTTTTT. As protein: CSVGMGSGVDGELFF.

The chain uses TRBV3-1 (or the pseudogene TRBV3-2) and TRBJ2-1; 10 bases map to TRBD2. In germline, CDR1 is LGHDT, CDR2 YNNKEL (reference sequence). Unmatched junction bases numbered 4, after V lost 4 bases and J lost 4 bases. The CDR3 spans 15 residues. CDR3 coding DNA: TGTGCCAGCAGCCGCCAGACTAGCGGGTACAATGAGCAGTTCTTC. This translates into CASSRQTSGYNEQFF.

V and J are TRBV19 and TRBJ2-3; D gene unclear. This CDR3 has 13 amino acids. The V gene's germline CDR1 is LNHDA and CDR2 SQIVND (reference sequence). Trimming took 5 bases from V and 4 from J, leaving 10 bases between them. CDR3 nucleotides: TGTGCCAGTAGTGCTCTTGGGCCAGATACGCAGTATTTT. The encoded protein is CASSALGPDTQYF.

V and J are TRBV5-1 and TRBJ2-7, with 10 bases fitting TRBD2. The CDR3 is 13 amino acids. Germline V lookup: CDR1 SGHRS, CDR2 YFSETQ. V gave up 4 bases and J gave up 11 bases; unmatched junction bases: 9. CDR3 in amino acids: CASSRTSGEGEYF. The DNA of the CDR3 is TGCGCCAGCAGCCGGACTAGCGGAGAGGGGGAGTACTTC. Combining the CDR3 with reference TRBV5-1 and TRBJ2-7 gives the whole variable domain KAGVTQTPRYLIKTRGQQVTLSCSPISGHRSVSWYQQTPGQGLQFLFEYFSETQRNKGNFPGRFSGRQFSNSRSEMNVSTLELGDSALYLCASSRTSGEGEYFGPGTRLTVT.

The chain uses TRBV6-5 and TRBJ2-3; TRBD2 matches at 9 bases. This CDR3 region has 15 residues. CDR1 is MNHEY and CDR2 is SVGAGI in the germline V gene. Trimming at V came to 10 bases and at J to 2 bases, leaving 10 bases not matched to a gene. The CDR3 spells CATARLAGFTDTQYF. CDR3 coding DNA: TGTGCCACCGCGAGGCTAGCGGGATTCACAGATACGCAGTATTTT.

Here the CDR3 reads CASSTRTSGSDTQYF. CDR3 DNA sequence: TGTGCCAGCAGCACCCGGACTAGCGGGAGTGATACGCAGTATTTT. The chain employs TRBV11-3 and TRBJ2-3; 13 positions agree with TRBD2. J was trimmed by 6 bases and V by 5 bases; bases with no gene match: 5. The germline V gene has CDR1 SGHNT and CDR2 YENEEA. This CDR3 has 15 amino acids.

This CDR3 is CASSPVFGANVLTF. CDR3 in DNA: TGTGCCAGCAGCCCCGTTTTTGGGGCCAACGTCCTGACTTTC. This sequence joins TRBV11-3 and TRBJ2-6; no clear D. Germline V lookup: CDR1 SGHNT, CDR2 YENEEA. V lost 5 bases to trimming and J lost 3 bases, with 8 bases between them. This CDR3 contains 14 residues.

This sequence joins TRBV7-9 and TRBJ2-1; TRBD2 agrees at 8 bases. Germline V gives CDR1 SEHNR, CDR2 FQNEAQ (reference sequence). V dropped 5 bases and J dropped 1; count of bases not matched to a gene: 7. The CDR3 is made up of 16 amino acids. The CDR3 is CASSPRTGGSYNEQFF. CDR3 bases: TGTGCCAGCAGCCCCCGGACGGGAGGGTCCTACAATGAGCAGTTCTTC.

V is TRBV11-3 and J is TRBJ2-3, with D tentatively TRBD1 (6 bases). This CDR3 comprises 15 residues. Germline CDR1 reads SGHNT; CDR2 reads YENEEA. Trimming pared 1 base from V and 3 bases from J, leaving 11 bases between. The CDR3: CASSLGGQLTDTQYF. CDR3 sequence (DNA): TGTGCCAGCAGCTTAGGGGGGCAGTTAACAGATACGCAGTATTTT.

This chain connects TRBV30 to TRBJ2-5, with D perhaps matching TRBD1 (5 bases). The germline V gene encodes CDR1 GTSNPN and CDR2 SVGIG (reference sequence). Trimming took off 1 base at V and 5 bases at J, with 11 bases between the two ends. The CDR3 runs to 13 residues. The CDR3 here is CAWSGLAGETQYF. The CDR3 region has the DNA TGTGCCTGGAGTGGGTTAGCAGGGGAGACCCAGTACTTC.

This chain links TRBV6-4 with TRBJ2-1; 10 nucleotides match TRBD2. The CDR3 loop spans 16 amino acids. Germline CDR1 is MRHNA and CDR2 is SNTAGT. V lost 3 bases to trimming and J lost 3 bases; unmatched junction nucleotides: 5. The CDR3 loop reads CASSENPSGSYNEQFF. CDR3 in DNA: TGTGCCAGCAGTGAAAACCCTAGCGGGAGCTACAATGAGCAGTTCTTC.

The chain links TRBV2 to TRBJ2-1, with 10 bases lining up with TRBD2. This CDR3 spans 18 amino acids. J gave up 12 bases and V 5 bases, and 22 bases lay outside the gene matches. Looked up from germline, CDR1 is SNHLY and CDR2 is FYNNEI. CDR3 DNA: TGTGCCAGCAGTCTGACTAGCGGGCCCCCCGGAGCCAATGTGGTGCAGTTCTTC. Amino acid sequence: CASSLTSGPPGANVVQFF.

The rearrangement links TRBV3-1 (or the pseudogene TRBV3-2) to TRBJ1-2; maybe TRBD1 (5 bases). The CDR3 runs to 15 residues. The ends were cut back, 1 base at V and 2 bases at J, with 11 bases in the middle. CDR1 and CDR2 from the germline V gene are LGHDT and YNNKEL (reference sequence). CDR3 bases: TGTGCCAGCAGCCAAGGGTGGGGCCTGAACTATGGCTACACCTTC. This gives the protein CASSQGWGLNYGYTF.

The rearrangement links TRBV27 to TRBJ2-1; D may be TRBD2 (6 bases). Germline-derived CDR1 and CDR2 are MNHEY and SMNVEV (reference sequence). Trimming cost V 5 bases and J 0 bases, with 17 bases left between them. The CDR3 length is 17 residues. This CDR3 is CASSPDLAGLSYNEQFF. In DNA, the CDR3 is TGTGCCAGCAGTCCCGACCTTGCGGGACTCTCCTACAATGAGCAGTTCTTC.

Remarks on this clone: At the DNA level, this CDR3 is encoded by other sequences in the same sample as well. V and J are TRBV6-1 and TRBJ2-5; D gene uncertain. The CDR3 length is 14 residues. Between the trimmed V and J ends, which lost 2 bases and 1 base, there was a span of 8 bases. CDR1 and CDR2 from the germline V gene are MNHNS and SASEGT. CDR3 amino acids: CASSEWRPQETQYF. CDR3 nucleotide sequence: TGTGCCAGCAGTGAATGGAGACCCCAAGAGACCCAGTACTTC.

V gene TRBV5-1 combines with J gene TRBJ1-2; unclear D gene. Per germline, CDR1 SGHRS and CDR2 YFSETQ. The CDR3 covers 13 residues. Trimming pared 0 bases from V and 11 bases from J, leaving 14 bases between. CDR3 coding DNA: TGCGCCAGCAGCTTGGACCCGGGGTTTGGATACACCTTC. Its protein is CASSLDPGFGYTF.

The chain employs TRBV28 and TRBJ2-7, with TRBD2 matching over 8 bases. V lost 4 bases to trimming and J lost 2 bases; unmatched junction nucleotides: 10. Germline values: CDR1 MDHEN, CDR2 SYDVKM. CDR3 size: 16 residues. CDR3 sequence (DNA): TGTGCCAGCAGTTCCCTCGCCGGGAGGGGGGCCTACGAGCAGTACTTC. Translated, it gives CASSSLAGRGAYEQYF. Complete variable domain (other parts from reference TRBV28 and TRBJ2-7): DVKVTQSSRYLVKRTGEKVFLECVQDMDHENMFWYRQDPGLGLRLIYFSYDVKMKEKGDIPEGYSVSREKKERFSLILESASTNQTSMYLCASSSLAGRGAYEQYFGPGTRLTVT.

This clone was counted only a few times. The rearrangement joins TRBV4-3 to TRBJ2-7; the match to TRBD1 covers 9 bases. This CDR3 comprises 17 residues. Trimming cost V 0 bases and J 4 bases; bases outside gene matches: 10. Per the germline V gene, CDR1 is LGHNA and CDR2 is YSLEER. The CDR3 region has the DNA TGCGCCAGCAGCCAAGAGGGACCGGGACAGGGAGGTTACGAGCAGTACTTC. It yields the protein CASSQEGPGQGGYEQYF.

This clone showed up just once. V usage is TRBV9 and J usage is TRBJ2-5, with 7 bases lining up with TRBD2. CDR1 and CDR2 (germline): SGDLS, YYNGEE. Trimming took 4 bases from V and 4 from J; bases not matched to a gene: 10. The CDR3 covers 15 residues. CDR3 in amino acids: CASSPRLGRGETQYF. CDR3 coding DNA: TGTGCCAGCAGCCCCCGACTAGGGAGGGGAGAGACCCAGTACTTC.

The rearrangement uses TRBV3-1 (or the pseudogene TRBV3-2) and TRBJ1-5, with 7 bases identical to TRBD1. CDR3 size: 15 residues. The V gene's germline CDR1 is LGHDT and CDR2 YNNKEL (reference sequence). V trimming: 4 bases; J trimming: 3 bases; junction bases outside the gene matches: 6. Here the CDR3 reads CASSRGGQVNQPQHF. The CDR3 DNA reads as TGTGCCAGCAGCCGGGGCGGACAGGTCAATCAGCCCCAGCATTTT.

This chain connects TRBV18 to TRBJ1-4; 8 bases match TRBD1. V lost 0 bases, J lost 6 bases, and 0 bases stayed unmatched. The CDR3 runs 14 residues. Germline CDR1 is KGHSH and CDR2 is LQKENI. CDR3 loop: CASSPPDRDEKLFF. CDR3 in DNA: TGTGCCAGCTCACCACCGGACAGGGATGAAAAACTGTTTTTT.

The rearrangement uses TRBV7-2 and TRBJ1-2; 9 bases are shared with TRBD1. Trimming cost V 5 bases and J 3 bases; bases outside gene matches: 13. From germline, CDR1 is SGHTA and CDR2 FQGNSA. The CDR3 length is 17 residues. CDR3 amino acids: CASSPQDRGPLYYGYTF. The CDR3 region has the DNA TGTGCCAGCAGCCCGCAGGACAGGGGTCCCCTTTACTATGGCTACACCTTC.

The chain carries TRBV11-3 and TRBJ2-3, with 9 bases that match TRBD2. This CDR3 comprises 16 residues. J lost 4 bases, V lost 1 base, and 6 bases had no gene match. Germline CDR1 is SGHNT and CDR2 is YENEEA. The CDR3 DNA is TGTGCCAGCAGCTTAGGCTTTAGCGGGAGTTCAGATACGCAGTATTTT. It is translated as CASSLGFSGSSDTQYF. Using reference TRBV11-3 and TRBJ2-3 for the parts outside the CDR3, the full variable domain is EAGVVQSPRYKIIEKKQPVAFWCNPISGHNTLYWYLQNLGQGPELLIRYENEEAVDDSQLPKDRFSAERLKGVDSTLKIQPAELGDSAVYLCASSLGFSGSSDTQYFGPGTRLTVL.